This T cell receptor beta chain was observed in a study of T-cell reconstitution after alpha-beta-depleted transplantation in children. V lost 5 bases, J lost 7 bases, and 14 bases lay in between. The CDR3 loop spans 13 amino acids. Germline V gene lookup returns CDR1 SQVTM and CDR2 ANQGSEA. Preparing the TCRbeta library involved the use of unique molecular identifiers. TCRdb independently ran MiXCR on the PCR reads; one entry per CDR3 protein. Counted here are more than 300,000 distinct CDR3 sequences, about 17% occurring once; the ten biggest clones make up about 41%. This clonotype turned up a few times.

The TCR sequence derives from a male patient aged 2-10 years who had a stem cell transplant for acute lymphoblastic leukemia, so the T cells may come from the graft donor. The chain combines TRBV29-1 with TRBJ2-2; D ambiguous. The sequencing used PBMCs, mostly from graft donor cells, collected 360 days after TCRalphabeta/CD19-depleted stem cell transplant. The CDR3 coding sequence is TGCAGCGTTAAGTCCGTGGGTCTCGGGGAGCTGTTTTTT. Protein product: CSVKSVGLGELFF.